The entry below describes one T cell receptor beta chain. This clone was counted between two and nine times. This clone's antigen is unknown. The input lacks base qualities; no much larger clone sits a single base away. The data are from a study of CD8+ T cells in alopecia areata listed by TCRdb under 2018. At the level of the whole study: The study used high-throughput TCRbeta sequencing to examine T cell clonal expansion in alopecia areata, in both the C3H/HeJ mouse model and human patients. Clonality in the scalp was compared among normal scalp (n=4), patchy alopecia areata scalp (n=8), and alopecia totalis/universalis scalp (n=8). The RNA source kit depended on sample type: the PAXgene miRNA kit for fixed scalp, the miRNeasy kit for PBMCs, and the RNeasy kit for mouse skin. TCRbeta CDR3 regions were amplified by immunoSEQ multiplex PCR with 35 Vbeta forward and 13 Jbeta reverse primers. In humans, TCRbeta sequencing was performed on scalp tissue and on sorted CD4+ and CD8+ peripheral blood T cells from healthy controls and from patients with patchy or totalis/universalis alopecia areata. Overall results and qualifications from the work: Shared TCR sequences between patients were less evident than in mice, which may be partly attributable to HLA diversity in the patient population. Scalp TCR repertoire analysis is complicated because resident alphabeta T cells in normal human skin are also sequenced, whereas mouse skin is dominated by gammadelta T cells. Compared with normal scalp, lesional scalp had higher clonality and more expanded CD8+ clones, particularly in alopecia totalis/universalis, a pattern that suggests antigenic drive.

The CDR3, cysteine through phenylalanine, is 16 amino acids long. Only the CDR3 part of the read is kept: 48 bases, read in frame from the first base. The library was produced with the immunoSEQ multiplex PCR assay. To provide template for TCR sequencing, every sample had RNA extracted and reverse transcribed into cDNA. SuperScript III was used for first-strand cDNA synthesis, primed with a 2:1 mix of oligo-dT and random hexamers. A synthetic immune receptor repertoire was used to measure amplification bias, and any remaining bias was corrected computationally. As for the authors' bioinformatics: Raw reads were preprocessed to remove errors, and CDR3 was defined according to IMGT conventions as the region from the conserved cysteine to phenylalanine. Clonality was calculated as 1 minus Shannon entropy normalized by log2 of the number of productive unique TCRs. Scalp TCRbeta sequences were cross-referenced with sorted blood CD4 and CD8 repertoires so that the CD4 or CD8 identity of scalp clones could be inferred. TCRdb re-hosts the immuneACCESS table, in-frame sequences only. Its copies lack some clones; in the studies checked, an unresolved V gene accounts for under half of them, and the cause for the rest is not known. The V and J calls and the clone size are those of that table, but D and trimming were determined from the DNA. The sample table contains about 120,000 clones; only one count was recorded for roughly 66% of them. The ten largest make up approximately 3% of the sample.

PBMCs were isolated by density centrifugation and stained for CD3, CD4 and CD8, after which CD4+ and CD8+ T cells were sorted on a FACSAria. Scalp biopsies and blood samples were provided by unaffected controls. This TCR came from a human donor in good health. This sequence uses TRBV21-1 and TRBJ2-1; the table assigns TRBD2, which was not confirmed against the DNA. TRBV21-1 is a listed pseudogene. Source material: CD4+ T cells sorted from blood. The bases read TGTGCCAGCAGCAAAGCGTTAACTAGCGGGGGTCATGAGCAGTTCTTC. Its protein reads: CASSKALTSGGHEQFF.